These 32 T cell receptor beta chains originate from one sample sequenced in a study of post-analysis software for immune sequencing data. Regarding the study as a whole: Comparison of patients with controls showed about 5 TRBV segments more frequent in patients, TRBV5-6, TRBV5-1 and TRBV20-1 among them.

Included in the TCR beta cDNA libraries were unique molecular identifiers. TCRdb redid the calling of the PCR reads with MiXCR, one entry per CDR3 protein. The sample has about 680,000 distinct CDR3 sequences; roughly three fifths are singletons. Their antigen targets remain unknown. The sequenced sample consisted of blood. The receptors come from a girl aged 2-10 years with multiple sclerosis.

This clonotype appeared a few times. This sequence joins TRBV11-2 and TRBJ2-5; 10 bases line up with TRBD1. Germline V gene data show CDR1 as SGHAT and CDR2 as FQNNGV. V was pared by 2 bases and J by 5 bases, with 14 bases of the junction left unmatched. This CDR3 spans 18 amino acids. The CDR3 bases are TGTGCCAGCAGCTTATTATTGGGGGGGGACAGGGGCATGGAGACCCAGTACTTC. It codes for CASSLLLGGDRGMETQYF.

In its sample, this clonotype was seen once. The chain joins TRBV15 to TRBJ2-3; D not certain. CDR3 length: 11 amino acids. Deletions cut 2 bases from V and 10 bases from J, with 7 bases between. CDR1 and CDR2 (germline): LNHNV, YYDKDF (reference sequence). The CDR3 nucleotides read TGTGCCACCAGCAGAAGTGGGGCGCAGTATTTT. Protein sequence: CATSRSGAQYF.

This clonotype showed up just a few times. The rearrangement uses TRBV15 and TRBJ1-2; the D gene is possibly TRBD1 (5 bases). The length of the CDR3 is 15 residues. The germline V gene encodes CDR1 LNHNV and CDR2 YYDKDF (reference sequence). Trimming removed 0 bases at V and 4 bases at J, with 12 bases between. CDR3 sequence: CATSRDVGAVYGYTF. CDR3 coding DNA: TGTGCCACCAGCAGAGATGTCGGGGCAGTCTATGGCTACACCTTC.

This clonotype was seen a few times. The rearrangement uses TRBV7-9 and TRBJ1-3, with D possibly TRBD1 on 6 matching bases. The V gene lost 5 bases and the J gene lost 1 base, with 15 bases spanning the gap. The CDR3 has 16 residues. The germline gives CDR1 SEHNR, CDR2 FQNEAQ (reference sequence). The CDR3 here is CASSPRGDFSGNTIYF. CDR3 DNA sequence: TGTGCCAGCAGCCCGAGGGGGGACTTTTCTGGAAACACCATATATTTT.

This clonotype was seen only a few times. The CDR3 loop is CSARRGGRLTDTQYF. The CDR3, as DNA: TGCAGTGCTAGACGCGGGGGGAGACTGACAGATACGCAGTATTTT. This chain uses TRBV20-1 with TRBJ2-3, with 8 bases lining up with TRBD2. Germline CDR1 and CDR2: DFQATT and SNEGSKA (reference sequence). J gave up 3 bases and V 2 bases, and 7 bases lay outside the gene matches. This CDR3 region has 15 residues.

The V and J genes are TRBV6-1 and TRBJ2-2; D not resolved. The CDR3 is 14 amino acids. Trimming took off 2 bases at V and 6 bases at J, with 10 bases between the two ends. Germline values: CDR1 MNHNS, CDR2 SASEGT. CDR3 in DNA: TGTGCCAGCAGTGAACCAGGCTCGGCCGGGGAGCTGTTTTTT. Translated: CASSEPGSAGELFF.

The rearrangement uses TRBV12-3 or TRBV12-4 and TRBJ2-7, with D unclear. V gave up 5 bases and J gave up 2 bases, with 7 bases separating them. There are 12 residues in the CDR3. The CDR3 DNA is TGTGCCAGCAGTCGCACCCCCTACGAGCAGTACTTC. Translating it yields CASSRTPYEQYF.

With regard to this clonotype: A read error may produce the germline difference seen at one junction end. The rearrangement uses TRBV7-7 and TRBJ2-5; 7 positions agree with TRBD2. The CDR3 runs 15 residues. Germline V gene sequence: CDR1 SSHAT, CDR2 FNYEAQ (reference sequence). This CDR3 is CASSLGTTGLETQYF. The CDR3 nucleotides read TGTGCTAGCAGCTTAGGGACTACGGGATTAGAGACCCAGTACTTC. The whole variable domain, filled in from reference TRBV7-7 and TRBJ2-5, reads GAGVSQSPRYKVTKRGQDVTLRCDPISSHATLYWYQQALGQGPEFLTYFNYEAQPDKSGLPSDRFSAERPEGSISTLTIQRTEQRDSAMYRCASSLGTTGLETQYFGPGTRLLVL.

This chain connects TRBV7-8 to TRBJ2-5; 8 bases fit TRBD2. Near its end, the DNA agrees better with TRBJ2-7, so the J call may be wrong. This CDR3 has 13 residues. CDR1 and CDR2 (germline): SGHVS, FQNEAQ. This CDR3 reads CASSLGGTSEQYF. The CDR3, as DNA: TGTGCCAGCAGCTTGGGCGGGACTAGCGAGCAGTACTTC.

The chain carries TRBV29-1 and TRBJ2-1; 7 positions match TRBD1. The CDR3 is 15 residues long. Germline V gene sequence: CDR1 SQVTM, CDR2 ANQGSEA. The V gene end was trimmed by 2 bases and the J gene end by 4 bases; junction bases not matched to a gene: 8. CDR3 nucleotides: TGCAGCGTTGAAATAACAGGGGCAGGATACAATGAGCAGTTCTTC. Its translation: CSVEITGAGYNEQFF.

This clonotype appeared once. CDR3 bases: TGCAGTGCTAGAGTACACAGGGGGCGCGATGAAAAACTGTTTTTT. It yields the protein CSARVHRGRDEKLFF. J is TRBJ1-4 and V is TRBV20-1; 9 nucleotides align to TRBD1. The CDR3 covers 15 residues. CDR1 and CDR2 (germline): DFQATT, SNEGSKA (reference sequence). Trimming at V came to 1 base and at J to 6 bases, leaving 6 bases not matched to a gene.

This clonotype has only a few counts. The chain combines TRBV6-1 with TRBJ2-3, with D perhaps matching TRBD1 (6 bases). Germline-derived CDR1 and CDR2 are MNHNS and SASEGT. Trimming removed 5 bases from V and 1 base from J, with 13 bases in between. This CDR3 is built from 15 residues. CDR3 sequence: CASSWDTGRTDTQYF. As DNA, the CDR3 is TGTGCCAGCAGTTGGGACACCGGACGCACAGATACGCAGTATTTT.

V and J are TRBV15 and TRBJ2-3, with D hard to call. The germline V gene encodes CDR1 LNHNV and CDR2 YYDKDF (reference sequence). The ends were cut back, 0 bases at V and 10 bases at J, with 8 bases in the middle. The CDR3 is made up of 12 amino acids. The CDR3 spells CATSRDWPPQYF. In DNA, the CDR3 is TGTGCCACCAGCAGAGACTGGCCCCCGCAGTATTTT. Variable domain in full (rest from reference TRBV15 and TRBJ2-3): DAMVIQNPRYQVTQFGKPVTLSCSQTLNHNVMYWYQQKSSQAPKLLFHYYDKDFNNEADTPDNFQSRRPNTSFCFLDIRSPGLGDTAMYLCATSRDWPPQYFGPGTRLTVL.

This clonotype was found a few times. V and J are TRBV5-1 and TRBJ2-1, with 7 bases aligning to TRBD1. Germline trimming cut 3 bases from V and 9 bases from J; bases unmatched to any gene: 15. Germline V gene lookup returns CDR1 SGHRS and CDR2 YFSETQ. CDR3 size: 16 residues. The CDR3 is CASSSDRSEGAREQFF. Here the CDR3 DNA reads TGCGCCAGCAGCTCAGACAGGAGTGAGGGGGCGCGTGAGCAGTTCTTC. The complete variable domain, with remaining parts taken from reference TRBV5-1 and TRBJ2-1, reads KAGVTQTPRYLIKTRGQQVTLSCSPISGHRSVSWYQQTPGQGLQFLFEYFSETQRNKGNFPGRFSGRQFSNSRSEMNVSTLELGDSALYLCASSSDRSEGAREQFFGPGTRLTVL.

Only one count was recorded for this clonotype. The CDR3 loop reads CSASVPGGSYEQYF. The CDR3 nucleotides are TGCAGTGCTAGCGTCCCGGGGGGATCCTACGAGCAGTACTTC. V gene TRBV20-1 combines with J gene TRBJ2-7; 7 nucleotides match TRBD2. The CDR3 is made up of 14 amino acids. V lost 3 bases, J lost 1 base, and 6 bases stayed unmatched. The germline V gene encodes CDR1 DFQATT and CDR2 SNEGSKA (reference sequence).

The rearrangement links TRBV3-1 to TRBJ2-1; D is tentatively TRBD1 or TRBD2 (5 bases each). This CDR3 region has 14 residues. Germline lookup yields CDR1 LGHDT and CDR2 YNNKEL (reference sequence). V lost 3 bases and J 4 bases, leaving 10 bases between the germline ends. In nucleotides, the CDR3 is TGTGCCAGCAGCCAGGGGACCACATACAATGAGCAGTTCTTC. This sequence encodes CASSQGTTYNEQFF.

The chain employs TRBV5-1 and TRBJ1-5; D is ambiguous. Germline V CDR1 and CDR2: SGHRS, YFSETQ. V lost 5 bases, J lost 3 bases, and 15 bases lay in between. This CDR3 region has 15 residues. CDR3 amino acids: CASSYGSQPNQPQHF. CDR3 DNA: TGCGCCAGCAGTTATGGGAGTCAGCCCAATCAGCCCCAGCATTTT.

This rearrangement joins TRBV19 to TRBJ1-2; D unresolved. This CDR3 has 12 amino acids. Deletions cut 1 base from V and 8 bases from J, with 8 bases between. The germline CDR1 and CDR2 sequences are LNHDA and SQIVND (reference sequence). Here the CDR3 reads CASSIVGLGYTF. CDR3 DNA: TGTGCCAGTAGTATAGTTGGGCTCGGCTACACCTTC.

This chain connects TRBV7-6 to TRBJ2-7; no clear D gene. The V gene lost 2 bases and the J gene lost 0 bases, with 8 bases spanning the gap. The CDR3 covers 14 residues. Germline assignment: CDR1 SGHVS and CDR2 FNYEAQ. The CDR3 sequence is CASSLHPYSYEQYF. The CDR3 DNA reads TGTGCCAGCAGCTTACATCCCTACTCCTACGAGCAGTACTTC.

This chain uses TRBV6-1 with TRBJ1-2; maybe TRBD1 (5 bases). The germline V and J ends were trimmed by 5 bases and 2 bases, with 9 bases remaining between them. Germline loops: CDR1 MNHNS, CDR2 SASEGT. The CDR3 is 13 amino acids. The CDR3 region has the DNA TGTGCCAGCAGTATGGAGGGGAACTATGGCTACACCTTC. Translating it yields CASSMEGNYGYTF.

This chain uses TRBV4-2 with TRBJ2-4; D remains unclear. Trimming removed 3 bases from V and 6 bases from J, with 12 bases in between. The germline V gene has CDR1 LGHNA and CDR2 YNFKEQ. This CDR3 has 14 residues. CDR3 bases: TGTGCCAGCAGCCATCCGATCGACGTAAACATTCAGTACTTC. Translation: CASSHPIDVNIQYF.

The chain is built from TRBV7-9 and TRBJ2-1; no definite D call. This CDR3 region has 14 residues. Germline CDR1 is SEHNR and CDR2 is FQNEAQ (reference sequence). Trimming took off 1 base at V and 4 bases at J, with 8 bases between the two ends. CDR3 loop: CASSLDPAYNEQFF. The CDR3 region has the DNA TGTGCCAGCAGCTTAGATCCAGCTTACAATGAGCAGTTCTTC.

The DNA of the CDR3 is TGTGCCAGCTCACCACCGTCCGTCGCCACTGAAGCTTTCTTT. It is translated as CASSPPSVATEAFF. The chain links TRBV18 to TRBJ1-1; D ambiguous. CDR1 KGHSH and CDR2 LQKENI come from the germline V gene. The V end lost 0 bases, the J end lost 4 bases, and 9 bases lay between the germline ends. This CDR3 spans 14 amino acids.

The chain has TRBV12-3 or TRBV12-4 and TRBJ1-6, with D tentatively TRBD1 (6 bases). The CDR3 spans 17 residues. Between the trimmed V and J ends, which lost 9 bases and 7 bases, there was a span of 25 bases. The CDR3 is CASRYLGAGRRNSPLHF. The CDR3 DNA reads as TGTGCCAGTAGGTATCTGGGGGCCGGAAGACGCAATTCACCCCTCCACTTT.

The chain carries TRBV29-1 and TRBJ2-1, with 10 bases that match TRBD2. Germline loops: CDR1 SQVTM, CDR2 ANQGSEA. The J segment lost 6 bases and the V segment lost 4 bases, leaving 6 bases of the junction unmatched. The CDR3 is 14 residues long. CDR3 amino acids: CSVGRLAGANEQFF. Written as DNA, the CDR3 is TGCAGCGTTGGTCGCCTAGCGGGGGCCAATGAGCAGTTCTTC.

This chain connects TRBV7-2 to TRBJ2-1; the match to TRBD1 covers 9 bases. With V trimmed by 5 bases and J by 6 bases, 8 bases remained unmatched. Germline CDR1 SGHTA, CDR2 FQGNSA. The CDR3 is 15 amino acids. The CDR3 loop is CASSEGQGQGNEQFF. The CDR3 DNA sequence: TGTGCCAGCAGCGAGGGACAGGGTCAGGGCAATGAGCAGTTCTTC.

This chain links TRBV12-3 or TRBV12-4 with TRBJ1-1; D is unresolved. This CDR3 spans 12 amino acids. The ends were cut back, 4 bases at V and 13 bases at J, with 16 bases in the middle. This CDR3 is CASSSEGLKGFF. The CDR3 nucleotides are TGTGCCAGCAGTTCAGAAGGCCTTAAGGGTTTCTTT.

In its sample, this clonotype was seen once. This sequence joins TRBV20-1 and TRBJ1-1, with D tentatively TRBD1 (5 bases). Germline V gene sequence: CDR1 DFQATT, CDR2 SNEGSKA (reference sequence). The CDR3 is 13 amino acids. The ends were cut back, 3 bases at V and 10 bases at J, with 18 bases in the middle. The CDR3 region is CSASVQGGWGAFF. The CDR3, as DNA: TGCAGTGCTAGCGTTCAGGGTGGTTGGGGAGCTTTCTTT.

The chain links TRBV7-8 to TRBJ2-3; TRBD1 or TRBD2 may be the D gene (5 bases each). The CDR3 covers 17 residues. From germline, CDR1 is SGHVS and CDR2 FQNEAQ. Trimming shortened V by 1 base and J by 3 bases, and 17 bases separated the two germline ends. CDR3 sequence: CASSLDSDGTATDTQYF. As DNA, the CDR3 is TGTGCCAGCAGCTTAGACTCCGACGGGACGGCTACAGATACGCAGTATTTT.

The chain combines TRBV29-1 with TRBJ2-5; unclear D gene. Germline CDR1 is SQVTM and CDR2 is ANQGSEA. The CDR3 loop spans 11 amino acids. Trimming took 3 bases from V and 13 from J, leaving 15 bases between them. CDR3 nucleotide sequence: TGCAGCGTTGATGGCGGAGACGGTCGGTACTTC. As protein: CSVDGGDGRYF. The full variable domain, with the rest looked up from reference TRBV29-1 and TRBJ2-5, is SAVISQKPSRDICQRGTSLTIQCQVDSQVTMMFWYRQQPGQSLTLIATANQGSEATYESGFVIDKFPISRPNLTFSTLTVSNMSPEDSSIYLCSVDGGDGRYFGPGTRLLVL.

The genes are TRBV29-1 and TRBJ2-1; D not resolved. Trimming removed 5 bases at V and 0 bases at J, with 11 bases between. The CDR3 spans 14 residues. Germline CDR1 SQVTM, CDR2 ANQGSEA. CDR3: CSVLGASSYNEQFF. CDR3 sequence (DNA): TGCAGCGTTTTGGGCGCTAGCTCCTACAATGAGCAGTTCTTC.

This clonotype was seen a handful of times. The V gene is TRBV9, the J gene TRBJ2-5; the match to TRBD1 covers 7 bases. J was trimmed by 5 bases and V by 1 base; bases with no gene match: 5. Germline-derived CDR1 and CDR2 are SGDLS and YYNGEE. The CDR3 totals 14 residues. DNA for the CDR3: TGTGCCAGCAGCGTATCACAGGGGCGGGAGACCCAGTACTTC. This codes for CASSVSQGRETQYF.